A single sample is the source of the 17 T cell receptor beta chains below, sequenced in a study of sequential checkpoint blockade in melanoma (dated by TCRdb to between 2018 and 2021). Library creation used the immunoSEQ multiplex PCR assay. The source is immuneACCESS, and TCRdb retained only in-frame sequences with V and J called. Part of the clones is not carried over; for the studies checked, unresolved V genes explain less than half of this, and the remainder is unexplained. This sample comprises some 12,000 clones, 82% of them detected only once. The top ten clones comprise around 7.6% of the sample. The sample's treatment or condition label, in plain terms: randomized to nivolumab then ipilimumab (arm A) or the reverse (arm B). This specimen was CD8+ T cells sorted from blood (inferred from file names), taken from a patient given nivolumab and ipilimumab in sequence. The source of these receptors is a human donor with melanoma.

A remark on this clone: The junction departs from the called germline gene at one end, perhaps through a read error. In DNA, the CDR3 is TGTGCCAGCAGTGAAATCTTCGAGGCGGGCTATGGCTACGCCTTC. It is translated as CASSEIFEAGYGYAF. J is TRBJ1-2 and V is TRBV6-1; no clear D. The CDR3 totals 15 residues. Germline loops: CDR1 MNHNS, CDR2 SASEGT.

The genes are TRBV5-1 and TRBJ2-5; D remains unclear. V lost 7 bases to trimming and J lost 5 bases, with 12 bases between them. This CDR3 region has 12 residues. From germline, CDR1 is SGHRS and CDR2 YFSETQ. CDR3 in amino acids: CASSNTAETQYF. In DNA, the CDR3 is TGCGCCAGCTCCAACACAGCTGAGACCCAGTACTTC.

The rearrangement links TRBV5-1 to TRBJ2-7; D is uncertain. Germline assignment: CDR1 SGHRS and CDR2 YFSETQ. This CDR3 comprises 12 residues. V was trimmed by 4 bases and J by 4 bases, leaving 9 bases between them. CDR3 DNA: TGCGCCAGCAGCGCCAGGATGTACGAGCAGTACTTC. It is translated as CASSARMYEQYF.

The gene calls are TRBV6-1 and TRBJ1-6; D is perhaps TRBD1 (6 bases). The CDR3 consists of 15 residues. V dropped 6 bases and J dropped 9 bases, with 18 bases sitting between them. Per the germline V gene, CDR1 is MNHNS and CDR2 is SASEGT. In DNA form, the CDR3 reads TGTGCCAGCAGCAAGGACAGCCCGAGGGGTTCACCCCTCCACTTT. This translates into CASSKDSPRGSPLHF.

The chain recombines TRBV19 with TRBJ2-1, with 7 bases fitting TRBD2. This CDR3 comprises 14 residues. Germline V gene data show CDR1 as LNHDA and CDR2 as SQIVND (reference sequence). The trim removed 5 bases at V and 2 bases at J, leaving 3 bases unmatched. Here the CDR3 reads CASSLAVTYNEQFF. Here the CDR3 DNA reads TGTGCCAGTAGTCTAGCGGTTACCTACAATGAGCAGTTCTTC.

The gene calls are TRBV5-1 and TRBJ2-7; D remains ambiguous. This CDR3 is 13 amino acids long. Germline CDR1 SGHRS, CDR2 YFSETQ. Between the trimmed V and J ends, which lost 4 bases and 3 bases, there was a span of 11 bases. The CDR3 region has the DNA TGCGCCAGCAGCCAAGAGGCCCACTACGAGCAGTACTTC. The encoded protein is CASSQEAHYEQYF.

This chain connects TRBV7-7 to TRBJ2-1, with D hard to call. CDR3 length: 18 residues. CDR1 SSHAT and CDR2 FNYEAQ come from the germline V gene (reference sequence). The V and J ends lost 2 bases and 0 bases respectively, with 17 bases between them. Written as DNA, the CDR3 is TGTGCCAGCAGCTTAAGGTGGAAGGCGGAAGGCTCCTACAATGAGCAGTTCTTC. Translating it yields CASSLRWKAEGSYNEQFF. The full variable domain, its missing parts supplied by reference TRBV7-7 and TRBJ2-1, is GAGVSQSPRYKVTKRGQDVTLRCDPISSHATLYWYQQALGQGPEFLTYFNYEAQPDKSGLPSDRFSAERPEGSISTLTIQRTEQRDSAMYRCASSLRWKAEGSYNEQFFGPGTRLTVL.

CDR3 in DNA: TGCGCCAGCAGTTATATTGAGGGCGCGGAAGCTTTCTTT. Translating gives CASSYIEGAEAFF. The chain links TRBV10-2 to TRBJ1-1; no reliable D call. Germline V gene sequence: CDR1 WSHSY, CDR2 SAAADI. Trimming removed 5 bases at V and 8 bases at J, with 15 bases between. The CDR3 extends over 13 amino acids.

This chain joins TRBV29-1 and TRBJ2-3; the match to TRBD2 covers 9 bases. Germline values: CDR1 SQVTM, CDR2 ANQGSEA. The CDR3 is made up of 15 amino acids. Trimming took 3 bases from V and 3 from J; bases not matched to a gene: 7. The CDR3 coding sequence is TGCAGCGTTGATAGTCCTAGCGGGATTACAGATACGCAGTATTTT. Translation: CSVDSPSGITDTQYF.

This sequence joins TRBV5-1 and TRBJ2-2, with TRBD1 as a possible D gene (5 bases). V was trimmed by 0 bases and J by 3 bases, leaving 9 bases between them. This CDR3 region has 15 residues. Per germline, CDR1 SGHRS and CDR2 YFSETQ. As DNA, the CDR3 is TGCGCCAGCAGCTTGGTTTCAGGGTACACCGGGGAGCTGTTTTTT. Translation: CASSLVSGYTGELFF. The complete variable domain, with remaining parts taken from reference TRBV5-1 and TRBJ2-2, reads KAGVTQTPRYLIKTRGQQVTLSCSPISGHRSVSWYQQTPGQGLQFLFEYFSETQRNKGNFPGRFSGRQFSNSRSEMNVSTLELGDSALYLCASSLVSGYTGELFFGEGSRLTVL.

V gene TRBV20-1 combines with J gene TRBJ1-1; D is unclear. The V end was cut by 6 bases, the J end by 3 bases, with 5 bases between. This CDR3 has 10 residues. Germline-derived CDR1 and CDR2 are DFQATT and SNEGSKA (reference sequence). The CDR3 DNA sequence: TGCAGTGCCCGGTACACTGAAGCTTTCTTT. It is translated as CSARYTEAFF.

The chain has TRBV9 and TRBJ2-7, with D possibly matching TRBD2 (5 bases). V was pared by 4 bases and J by 2 bases, with 10 bases between. Germline values: CDR1 SGDLS, CDR2 YYNGEE. CDR3 length: 13 residues. CDR3 region: CASSPPRAYEQYF. The CDR3 DNA is TGTGCCAGCAGCCCCCCGAGGGCCTACGAGCAGTACTTC.

The chain couples TRBV9 to TRBJ2-3; TRBD2 is a possible D gene (6 bases). V lost 3 bases and J lost 2, with 10 bases in between. CDR3 length: 14 amino acids. Per germline, CDR1 SGDLS and CDR2 YYNGEE. CDR3 nucleotide sequence: TGTGCCAGCAGCGCCAGCGGGTACACAGATACGCAGTATTTT. Encoded protein: CASSASGYTDTQYF.

V usage is TRBV7-9 and J usage is TRBJ2-1; 8 nucleotides agree with TRBD2. Germline V gives CDR1 SEHNR, CDR2 FQNEAQ (reference sequence). The CDR3 loop spans 16 amino acids. The V segment lost 2 bases and the J segment 6 bases; nucleotides outside the gene matches: 9. The DNA of the CDR3 is TGTGCCAGCAGCTTATTATTCGGACTAGCTGGCAATGAGCAGTTCTTC. Its translation is CASSLLFGLAGNEQFF.

V gene TRBV5-1 combines with J gene TRBJ2-7, with 10 positions matching TRBD1. The junction had 6 bases not matched to a gene; V was cut back by 0 bases and J by 12 bases. Germline-derived CDR1 and CDR2 are SGHRS and YFSETQ. This CDR3 has 13 residues. The CDR3 nucleotides read TGCGCCAGCAGCTTGGCCTGGACAGGGGGGTTGTACTTC. As protein: CASSLAWTGGLYF.

Here the CDR3 DNA reads TGTGCCAGCAGCTTAGGGACAGGGGGCTACGAGCAGTACTTC. Protein product: CASSLGTGGYEQYF. The chain combines TRBV11-2 with TRBJ2-5, with 10 bases matching TRBD1. The J call may be incorrect, as the DNA end agrees better with TRBJ2-7. Germline CDR1 SGHAT, CDR2 FQNNGV. The CDR3 is 14 residues long.

The rearrangement links TRBV6-5 to TRBJ2-2, with D possibly TRBD1 on 6 matching bases. The CDR3 consists of 13 residues. The V gene lost 4 bases and the J gene lost 5 bases, with 8 bases spanning the gap. Germline CDR1 is MNHEY and CDR2 is SVGAGI. The CDR3 is CASSLTGTGELFF. In DNA, the CDR3 is TGTGCCAGCAGTTTAACAGGGACCGGGGAGCTGTTTTTT.